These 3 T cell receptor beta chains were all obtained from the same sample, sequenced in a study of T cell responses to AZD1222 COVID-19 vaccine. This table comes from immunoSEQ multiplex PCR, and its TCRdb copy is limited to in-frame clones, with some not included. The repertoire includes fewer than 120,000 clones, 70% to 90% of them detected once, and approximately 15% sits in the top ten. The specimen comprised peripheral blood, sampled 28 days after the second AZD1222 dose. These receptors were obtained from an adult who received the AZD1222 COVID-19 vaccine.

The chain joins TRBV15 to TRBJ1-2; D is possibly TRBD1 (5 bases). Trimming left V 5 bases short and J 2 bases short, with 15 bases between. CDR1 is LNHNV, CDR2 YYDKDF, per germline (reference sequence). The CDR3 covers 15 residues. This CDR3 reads CATSEKTEPNYGYTF. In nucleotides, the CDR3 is TGTGCCACCAGCGAGAAGACAGAACCCAACTATGGCTACACCTTC.

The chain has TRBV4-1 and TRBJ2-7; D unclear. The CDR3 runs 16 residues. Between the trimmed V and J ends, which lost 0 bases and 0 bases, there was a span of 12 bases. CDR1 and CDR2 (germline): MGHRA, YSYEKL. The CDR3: CASSQETADLSYEQYF. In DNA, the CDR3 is TGCGCCAGCAGCCAAGAGACGGCTGACCTCTCCTACGAGCAGTACTTC.

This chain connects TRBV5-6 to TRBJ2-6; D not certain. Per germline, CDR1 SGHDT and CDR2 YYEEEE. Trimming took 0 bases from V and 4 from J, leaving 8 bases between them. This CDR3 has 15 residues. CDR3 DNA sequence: TGTGCCAGCAGCTTGGGGCCTCTCGGGGCCAACGTCCTGACTTTC. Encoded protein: CASSLGPLGANVLTF.